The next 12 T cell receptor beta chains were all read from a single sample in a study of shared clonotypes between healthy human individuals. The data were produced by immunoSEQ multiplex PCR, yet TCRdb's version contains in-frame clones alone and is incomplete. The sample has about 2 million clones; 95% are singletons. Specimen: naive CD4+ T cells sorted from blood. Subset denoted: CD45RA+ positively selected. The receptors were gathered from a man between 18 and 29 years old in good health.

CDR3 nucleotide sequence: TGTGCCAGCAGCGACCATAGAGAGACCCAGTACTTC. It is translated as CASSDHRETQYF. This rearrangement joins TRBV9 to TRBJ2-5, with D unresolved. V lost 3 bases, J lost 4 bases, and 7 bases lay in between. The CDR3 totals 12 residues. CDR1 is SGDLS and CDR2 is YYNGEE in the germline V gene.

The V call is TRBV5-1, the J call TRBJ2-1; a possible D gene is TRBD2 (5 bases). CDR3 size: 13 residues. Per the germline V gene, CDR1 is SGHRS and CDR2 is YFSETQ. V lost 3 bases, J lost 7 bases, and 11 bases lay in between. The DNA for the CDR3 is TGCGCCAGCAGCTATTACAGCGGAAATGAGCAGTTCTTC. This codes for CASSYYSGNEQFF.

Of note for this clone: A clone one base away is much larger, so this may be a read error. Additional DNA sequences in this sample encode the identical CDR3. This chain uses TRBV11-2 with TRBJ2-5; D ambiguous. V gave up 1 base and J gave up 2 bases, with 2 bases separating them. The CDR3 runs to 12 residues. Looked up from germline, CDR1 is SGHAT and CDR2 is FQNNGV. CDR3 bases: TGTGCCAGCAGCTTAGGTCAAGAGACCCAGTACTTC. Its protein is CASSLGQETQYF.

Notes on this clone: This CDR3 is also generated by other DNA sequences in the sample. The CDR3 region is CAISESIRTGELFF. In DNA form, the CDR3 reads TGTGCCATCAGTGAGTCGATTAGGACCGGGGAGCTGTTTTTT. The chain employs TRBV10-3 and TRBJ2-2; D is ambiguous. The length of the CDR3 is 14 residues. Germline V gene sequence: CDR1 ENHRY, CDR2 SYGVKD. The V gene lost 0 bases and the J gene lost 5 bases, with 7 bases spanning the gap.

CDR3 nucleotide sequence: TGTGCCAGCAGGCGTGAGGCAGGCACTGAAGCTTTCTTT. Translation gives CASRREAGTEAFF. The genes are TRBV6-1 and TRBJ1-1; unclear D gene. CDR3 length equals 13 residues. V gave up 6 bases and J gave up 4 bases, with 12 bases separating them. Per germline, CDR1 MNHNS and CDR2 SASEGT.

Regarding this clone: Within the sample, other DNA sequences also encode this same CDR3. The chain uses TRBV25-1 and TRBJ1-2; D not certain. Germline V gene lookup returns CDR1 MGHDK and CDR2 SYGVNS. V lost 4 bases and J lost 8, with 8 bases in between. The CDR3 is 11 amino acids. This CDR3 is CASSGGLGYTF. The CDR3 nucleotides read TGTGCCAGCAGTGGTGGTTTAGGCTACACCTTC.

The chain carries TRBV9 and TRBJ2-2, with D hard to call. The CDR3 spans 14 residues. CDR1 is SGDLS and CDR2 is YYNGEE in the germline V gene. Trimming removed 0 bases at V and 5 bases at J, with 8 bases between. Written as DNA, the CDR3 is TGTGCCAGCAGCGTAGCTACGTGGACCGGGGAGCTGTTTTTT. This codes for CASSVATWTGELFF.

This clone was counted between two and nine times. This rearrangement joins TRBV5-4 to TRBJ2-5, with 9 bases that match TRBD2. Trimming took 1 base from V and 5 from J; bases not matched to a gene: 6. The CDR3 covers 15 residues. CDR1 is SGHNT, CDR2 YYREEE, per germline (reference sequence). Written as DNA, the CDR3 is TGTGCCAGCAGCTTGAGGTCTAGCGGGGAGGAGACCCAGTACTTC. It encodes CASSLRSSGEETQYF.

CDR3 DNA: TGTGCCAGCAGCCGCGGGACACCGAACACCGGGGAGCTGTTTTTT. Encoded protein: CASSRGTPNTGELFF. The V and J genes are TRBV7-6 and TRBJ2-2, with D perhaps TRBD1 or TRBD2 (6 bases each). V shed 5 bases and J shed 0 bases, with 10 bases lying between them. Germline V gene sequence: CDR1 SGHVS, CDR2 FNYEAQ. There are 15 residues in the CDR3.

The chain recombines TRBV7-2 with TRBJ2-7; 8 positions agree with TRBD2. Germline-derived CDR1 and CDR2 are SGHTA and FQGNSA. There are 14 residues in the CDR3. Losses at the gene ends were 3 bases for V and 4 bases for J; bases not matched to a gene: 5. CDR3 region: CASSLQRGTYEQYF. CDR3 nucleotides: TGTGCCAGCAGCTTGCAGCGGGGGACTTACGAGCAGTACTTC. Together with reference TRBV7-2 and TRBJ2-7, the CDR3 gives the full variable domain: GAGVSQSPSNKVTEKGKDVELRCDPISGHTALYWYRQSLGQGLEFLIYFQGNSAPDKSGLPSDRFSAERTGGSVSTLTIQRTQQEDSAVYLCASSLQRGTYEQYFGPGTRLTVT.

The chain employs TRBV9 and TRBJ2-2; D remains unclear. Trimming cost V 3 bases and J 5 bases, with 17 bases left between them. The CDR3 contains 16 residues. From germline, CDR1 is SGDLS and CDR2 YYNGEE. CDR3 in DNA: TGTGCCAGCAGCGAAAAGTCCCGACTTACGACCGGGGAGCTGTTTTTT. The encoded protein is CASSEKSRLTTGELFF.

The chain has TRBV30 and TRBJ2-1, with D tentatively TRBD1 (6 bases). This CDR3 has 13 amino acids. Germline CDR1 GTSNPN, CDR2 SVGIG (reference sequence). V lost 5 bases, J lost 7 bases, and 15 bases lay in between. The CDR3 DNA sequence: TGTGCCTGGGTGAACAGGGTGGTAAATGAGCAGTTCTTC. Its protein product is CAWVNRVVNEQFF.